Presented here are 28 T cell receptor beta chains from one specimen sequenced in a study of radiation and T cells in renal cell carcinoma. Only in-frame clones appear in the TCRdb table, and some are missing; sequencing was by immunoSEQ multiplex PCR. The table lists approximately 150,000 clones, about 88% of them singletons, with over 15% in the top ten. Noted time point: blood 4 weeks post-SBRT, at nephrectomy. The treatment: 15 Gy SBRT to primary tumor, nephrectomy 4 weeks later. Specimen: blood, collected from a patient whose treatment included radiotherapy and nephrectomy. These receptors were collected from a woman aged 45-60 years with renal cell carcinoma.

This chain uses TRBV25-1 with TRBJ1-4; no reliable D call. This CDR3 has 15 residues. Germline V CDR1 and CDR2: MGHDK, SYGVNS. V was pared by 5 bases and J by 5 bases, with 15 bases between. CDR3 DNA sequence: TGTGCCAGCAGTAGCCCAGGCGCCTCCAATGAAAAACTGTTTTTT. Its translation is CASSSPGASNEKLFF.

This chain uses TRBV5-1 with TRBJ2-7; D possibly corresponds to TRBD1 (5 bases). Germline CDR1 SGHRS, CDR2 YFSETQ. The length of the CDR3 is 14 residues. V was cut by 0 bases and J by 7 bases, with 14 bases left in between. This chain's CDR3 is CASSLGSDKDEQYF. The CDR3 DNA reads TGCGCCAGCAGCTTGGGTTCGGACAAGGATGAGCAGTACTTC.

With respect to this clone: This CDR3 is also generated by other DNA sequences in the sample. V gene TRBV7-2 combines with J gene TRBJ1-5; no clear D gene. There are 15 residues in the CDR3. V was pared by 1 base and J by 1 base, with 8 bases between. In germline, CDR1 is SGHTA, CDR2 FQGNSA. In DNA, the CDR3 is TGTGCCAGCAGCTTAGTCCGCGGAAGCAATCAGCCCCAGCATTTT. As protein: CASSLVRGSNQPQHF. Combining the CDR3 with reference TRBV7-2 and TRBJ1-5 gives the whole variable domain GAGVSQSPSNKVTEKGKDVELRCDPISGHTALYWYRQSLGQGLEFLIYFQGNSAPDKSGLPSDRFSAERTGGSVSTLTIQRTQQEDSAVYLCASSLVRGSNQPQHFGDGTRLSIL.

The CDR3 nucleotides read TGCGCCAGCAGCCAAGGACTAGCGGGAGGGGGTGAGCAGTTCTTC. It encodes CASSQGLAGGGEQFF. V is TRBV4-3 and J is TRBJ2-1; TRBD2 agrees at 14 bases. The CDR3 totals 15 residues. Per germline, CDR1 LGHNA and CDR2 YSLEER. The V segment lost 1 base and the J segment 9 bases; nucleotides outside the gene matches: 2.

V is TRBV30 and J is TRBJ1-3, with D hard to call. The CDR3 runs 11 residues. V was trimmed by 4 bases and J by 7 bases, leaving 8 bases between them. The germline V gene has CDR1 GTSNPN and CDR2 SVGIG (reference sequence). CDR3 protein: CAWTVVNTIYF. The CDR3 nucleotides are TGTGCCTGGACAGTAGTTAACACCATATATTTT. The variable domain in full, with the rest retrieved from reference TRBV30 and TRBJ1-3, is SQTIHQWPATLVQPVGSPLSLECTVEGTSNPNLYWYRQAAGRGLQLLFYSVGIGQISSEVPQNLSASRPQDRQFILSSKKLLLSDSGFYLCAWTVVNTIYFGEGSWLTVV.

Here the CDR3 reads CATGTAYYEQYF. CDR3 nucleotide sequence: TGTGCCACCGGGACAGCATACTACGAGCAGTACTTC. This chain links TRBV2 with TRBJ2-7, with 7 bases matching TRBD1. V gave up 10 bases and J gave up 3 bases; unmatched junction bases: 6. Germline V gives CDR1 SNHLY, CDR2 FYNNEI. This CDR3 has 12 amino acids.

V usage is TRBV7-2 and J usage is TRBJ2-5; no firm D call. V was cut by 5 bases and J by 3 bases, with 10 bases left in between. The CDR3 sequence is 13 residues long. Germline CDR1 SGHTA, CDR2 FQGNSA. The CDR3 sequence is CASSPQTEETQYF. The CDR3 DNA reads as TGTGCCAGCAGCCCACAGACGGAAGAGACCCAGTACTTC.

The chain couples TRBV9 to TRBJ1-1; tentative D call: TRBD1 (5 bases). Per the germline V gene, CDR1 is SGDLS and CDR2 is YYNGEE. The CDR3 is 16 amino acids. Trimming took off 7 bases at V and 0 bases at J, with 19 bases between the two ends. DNA for the CDR3: TGTGCCAGCGGCCGAAACACGGGGGTCATGAACACTGAAGCTTTCTTT. Translating gives CASGRNTGVMNTEAFF.

The rearrangement uses TRBV10-3 and TRBJ1-3, with TRBD1 as a possible D gene (6 bases). Germline V gene data show CDR1 as ENHRY and CDR2 as SYGVKD. Trimming shortened V by 4 bases and J by 0 bases, and 7 bases separated the two germline ends. The CDR3 spans 14 residues. The CDR3 DNA sequence: TGTGCCATCAGTGGGACAGACTCTGGAAACACCATATATTTT. Translation: CAISGTDSGNTIYF.

The chain couples TRBV5-6 to TRBJ2-5; possible D gene TRBD2, 6 bases. Germline values: CDR1 SGHDT, CDR2 YYEEEE. The V and J ends lost 3 bases and 1 base respectively, with 13 bases between them. The CDR3 length is 15 residues. The CDR3 sequence is CASSSYQGLQETQYF. CDR3 bases: TGTGCCAGCAGCTCCTATCAGGGACTCCAAGAGACCCAGTACTTC.

In its sample, this clone was seen once. V and J are TRBV6-5 and TRBJ2-3; possibly TRBD1 for D (6 bases). CDR3 length: 16 residues. V was pared by 2 bases and J by 4 bases, with 16 bases between. Germline CDR1 is MNHEY and CDR2 is SVGAGI. This CDR3 reads CASSYPNDRLADTQYF. CDR3 coding DNA: TGTGCCAGCAGTTACCCTAATGACAGGTTAGCAGATACGCAGTATTTT.

The chain joins TRBV11-2 to TRBJ2-5, with D hard to call. Per germline, CDR1 SGHAT and CDR2 FQNNGV. The CDR3 runs 13 residues. The V gene lost 5 bases and the J gene lost 1 base, with 8 bases spanning the gap. CDR3 loop: CASSLRLQETQYF. The CDR3 DNA reads TGTGCCAGCAGCCTTCGACTCCAAGAGACCCAGTACTTC. Full variable domain (remainder filled in from reference TRBV11-2 and TRBJ2-5): EAGVAQSPRYKIIEKRQSVAFWCNPISGHATLYWYQQILGQGPKLLIQFQNNGVVDDSQLPKDRFSAERLKGVDSTLKIQPAKLEDSAVYLCASSLRLQETQYFGPGTRLLVL.

The chain employs TRBV11-2 and TRBJ2-1; TRBD2 is a possible D gene (6 bases). Germline V gene lookup returns CDR1 SGHAT and CDR2 FQNNGV. The V and J ends lost 6 bases and 6 bases respectively, with 9 bases between them. The CDR3 loop spans 12 amino acids. The CDR3 sequence is CASSNSGNEQFF. CDR3 coding DNA: TGTGCCAGCAGTAATAGCGGCAATGAGCAGTTCTTC.

This chain uses TRBV19 with TRBJ2-5; D is undetermined. V was cut by 6 bases and J by 4 bases, with 12 bases left in between. Germline assignment: CDR1 LNHDA and CDR2 SQIVND (reference sequence). The CDR3 totals 13 residues. The DNA for the CDR3 is TGTGCCAGTAGCCCCTCCGATCTAGAGACCCAGTACTTC. Protein: CASSPSDLETQYF.

J is TRBJ2-3 and V is TRBV2; D may correspond to TRBD1 or TRBD2 (5 bases each). V was clipped by 10 bases and J by 3 bases, with 17 bases between them. From germline, CDR1 is SNHLY and CDR2 FYNNEI. The CDR3 totals 14 residues. The CDR3 sequence: CATNKGSLTDTQYF. The CDR3, as DNA: TGTGCCACTAATAAGGGGAGTTTGACAGATACGCAGTATTTT.

This chain connects TRBV6-1 to TRBJ2-3; maybe TRBD1 (5 bases). The CDR3 extends over 14 amino acids. V dropped 6 bases and J dropped 0 bases, with 10 bases sitting between them. CDR1 and CDR2 (germline): MNHNS, SASEGT. The chain's CDR3 is CASSRQYSTDTQYF. The CDR3 coding sequence is TGTGCCAGCAGCCGACAGTATAGCACAGATACGCAGTATTTT.

This clone occurred once. CDR3 residues: CASSREGNREQYF. The CDR3 DNA follows: TGTGCCAGCAGCAGGGAGGGGAACCGCGAGCAGTACTTC. This chain uses TRBV11-3 with TRBJ2-7; 7 bases are shared with TRBD2. This CDR3 is 13 amino acids long. The germline CDR1 and CDR2 sequences are SGHNT and YENEEA. Trimming took 5 bases from V and 6 from J; bases not matched to a gene: 7.

The chain recombines TRBV5-1 with TRBJ2-3; possibly TRBD2 for D (6 bases). Looked up from germline, CDR1 is SGHRS and CDR2 is YFSETQ. This CDR3 contains 16 residues. Trimming pared 4 bases from V and 4 bases from J, leaving 19 bases between. The DNA for the CDR3 is TGCGCCAGCAGCCCGAGGTGGCGGGAAGGGGCAGATACGCAGTATTTT. Its translation is CASSPRWREGADTQYF.

This chain connects TRBV19 to TRBJ1-4; D remains ambiguous. CDR3 length: 15 residues. Trimming removed 7 bases at V and 3 bases at J, with 15 bases between. The germline gives CDR1 LNHDA, CDR2 SQIVND (reference sequence). Here the CDR3 DNA reads TGTGCCAGTACCCCAACCCCGGGATCTAATGAAAAACTGTTTTTT. Translation: CASTPTPGSNEKLFF.

The rearrangement joins TRBV4-3 to TRBJ1-1; 7 bases line up with TRBD1. This CDR3 comprises 14 residues. Germline V gives CDR1 LGHNA, CDR2 YSLEER. Trimming at V came to 0 bases and at J to 5 bases, leaving 3 bases not matched to a gene. CDR3 residues: CASSQDSGGTEAFF. In DNA form, the CDR3 reads TGCGCCAGCAGCCAAGATTCAGGGGGAACTGAAGCTTTCTTT.

This chain's CDR3 is CASSVDHNEKLFF. CDR3 DNA sequence: TGTGCCAGCAGCGTAGACCATAATGAAAAACTGTTTTTT. This chain connects TRBV9 to TRBJ1-4; D is unclear. Between the trimmed V and J ends, which lost 0 bases and 4 bases, there was a span of 4 bases. CDR3 length: 13 amino acids. Germline V CDR1 and CDR2: SGDLS, YYNGEE.

This clone occurred a few times. V usage is TRBV11-2 and J usage is TRBJ2-7; 13 bases map to TRBD2. The CDR3 totals 19 residues. Germline V gene sequence: CDR1 SGHAT, CDR2 FQNNGV. V lost 5 bases, J lost 1 base, and 14 bases stayed unmatched. In DNA, the CDR3 is TGTGCCAGCAGCGCTCGACTAGCGGGGGGATCCGGGAAGTCCTACGAGCAGTACTTC. Residues: CASSARLAGGSGKSYEQYF.

Remarks on this clone: At one end, the junction sequence differs from germline, possibly due to a read error. The chain carries TRBV29-1 and TRBJ2-2; no clear D gene. Germline assignment: CDR1 SQVTM and CDR2 ANQGSEA. The CDR3 spans 11 residues. The CDR3 region is CSVEDVGELFF. CDR3 sequence (DNA): TGCAGCGTCGAAGACGTCGGGGAGCTGTTTTTT.

This chain joins TRBV9 and TRBJ2-7, with D tentatively TRBD2 (6 bases). This CDR3 has 14 amino acids. Trimming removed 4 bases at V and 6 bases at J, with 17 bases between. Germline CDR1 is SGDLS and CDR2 is YYNGEE. The CDR3 spells CASSLRLGIGEQYF. CDR3 nucleotides: TGTGCCAGCAGCCTCCGACTAGGCATAGGCGAGCAGTACTTC.

This rearrangement joins TRBV25-1 to TRBJ1-2, with D uncertain. The CDR3 has 14 amino acids. The V gene's germline CDR1 is MGHDK and CDR2 SYGVNS. Trimming took 8 bases from V and 3 from J, leaving 16 bases between them. CDR3 amino acids: CASHGLGRHYGYTF. Written as DNA, the CDR3 is TGTGCCAGCCATGGGTTGGGCCGCCACTATGGCTACACCTTC.

The V call is TRBV19, the J call TRBJ2-1; D might be TRBD1 (6 bases). Trimming pared 2 bases from V and 10 bases from J, leaving 12 bases between. Germline values: CDR1 LNHDA, CDR2 SQIVND (reference sequence). CDR3 length: 13 amino acids. The CDR3 protein is CASSIRQVGEQFF. CDR3 DNA: TGTGCCAGTAGTATACGACAGGTAGGGGAGCAGTTCTTC.

The chain combines TRBV19 with TRBJ1-5; the D gene is possibly TRBD1 (6 bases). Trimming stripped 4 bases from V and 6 bases from J, with 22 bases between. Germline values: CDR1 LNHDA, CDR2 SQIVND (reference sequence). There are 17 residues in the CDR3. The CDR3 spells CASSNFLRGPQGQPQHF. The CDR3 DNA reads TGTGCCAGTAGTAACTTCCTCAGGGGACCGCAGGGTCAGCCCCAGCATTTT. Full variable domain (missing parts from reference TRBV19 and TRBJ1-5): DGGITQSPKYLFRKEGQNVTLSCEQNLNHDAMYWYRQDPGQGLRLIYYSQIVNDFQKGDIAEGYSVSREKKESFPLTVTSAQKNPTAFYLCASSNFLRGPQGQPQHFGDGTRLSIL.

This chain joins TRBV10-3 and TRBJ2-6, with D unclear. This CDR3 is built from 17 residues. Trimming pared 5 bases from V and 1 base from J, leaving 15 bases between. CDR1 is ENHRY and CDR2 is SYGVKD in the germline V gene. The CDR3 loop reads CAISLPPMLSGANVLTF. CDR3 nucleotide sequence: TGTGCCATCAGTCTCCCGCCCATGCTTTCTGGGGCCAACGTCCTGACTTTC.